This TCR beta chain was documented in a study of regulatory T cells in long-lasting Graves disease. Study findings and constraints: Study of thyroid tissue was not done, with only peripheral blood studied.

Time point denoted: newly diagnosed GD, antithyroid drugs for less than 3 months. Extracted PBMC RNA gave rise to the TCR library. CDR1 is MDHEN and CDR2 is SYDVKM in the germline V gene. The CDR3 is made up of 16 amino acids. After removal of 1 base from V and 4 bases from J, the junction contained 8 bases not matched to a gene. Arm-PCR of CDR3 regions and iRepertoire HTBI primers were used to build TCR beta libraries. TCRdb independently ran MiXCR on the multiplex PCR reads; one entry per CDR3 protein. The repertoire consists of roughly 500,000 distinct CDR3 sequences, with 13% to 15% occurring once and the leading ten covering about 15%. This clonotype has ten or more counts. Its specificity is unknown. These same records also appear under a second study, on T cells in Graves' hyperthyroidism and ophthalmopathy. That paper states: Graves' hyperthyroidism is called stable when ophthalmopathy does not progress within 18 months. Those patients with uncontrolled infection, other autoimmune disease, pregnancy or lactation were excluded.

The sequence derives from a woman aged 50 to 60 with Graves disease. The material sequenced was peripheral blood mononuclear cells (PBMCs), taken at new diagnosis, from a patient treated with antithyroid drugs. J is TRBJ2-5 and V is TRBV28; 8 nucleotides match TRBD1. CDR3 region: CASSLSDRGWGETQYF. CDR3 DNA: TGTGCCAGCAGTTTATCTGACAGGGGTTGGGGAGAGACCCAGTACTTC.